A selection of T cell receptor beta chains follows, all from one sample in a study of cytotoxic CD8 clonotypes in ibrutinib-treated CLL. Sequenced by immunoSEQ multiplex PCR; TCRdb stores in-frame clones only, minus some. The table lists approximately 84,000 clones, around 79% of them singletons. Sequencing was performed on PBMCs, taken after 12 months of ibrutinib treatment. The origin of the receptors is a human donor with chronic lymphocytic leukemia. The CDR3 runs from the conserved cysteine through the conserved F or W. A D gene is named only where the DNA matches it firmly. Clone size, where shown, is once, few, many, or a class for clones that have expanded.

D gene	V gene	clone size	J gene	CDR3 DNA	CDR3 protein
TRBD1	TRBV9	NA	TRBJ1-2	TGTGCCAGCAGCGTAGGTGGGGGCAGGGACAGCCCATATGGCTACACCTTC	CASSVGGGRDSPYGYTF
NA	TRBV19	NA	TRBJ2-3	TGTGCCAGTAGCCCCATAACAGACACAGATACGCAGTATTTT	CASSPITDTDTQYF
NA	TRBV11-2	NA	TRBJ2-3	TGTGCCAGCAGCTTATCTAGCAGGGAGATAGATACGCAGTATTTT	CASSLSSREIDTQYF
NA	TRBV10-1	few	TRBJ1-5	TGCGCCAGGAGAGCCCTGGGGAGCAATCAGCCCCAGCATTTT	CARRALGSNQPQHF
NA	TRBV6-5	NA	TRBJ1-1	TGTGCCAGCACCCCACTCCGGGGGAACACTGAAGCTTTCTTT	CASTPLRGNTEAFF
TRBD2	TRBV11-2	once	TRBJ2-2	TGTGCCAGCAGCCGTCGGGGGGCGGGAGGCCACGCCACCGGGGAGCTGTTTTTT	CASSRRGAGGHATGELFF
NA	TRBV10-2	NA	TRBJ2-1	TGCGCCAGCAAGGACAACCTATACAATGAGCAGTTCTTC	CASKDNLYNEQFF
TRBD1	TRBV15	NA	TRBJ1-2	TGTGCCACCAGCAGAGCCGGACAGGGGGCTATTACCTATGGCTACACCTTC	CATSRAGQGAITYGYTF
TRBD2	TRBV7-3	NA	TRBJ2-5	TGTGCCAGCAGCGCGGGAGCGGCGGAGACCCAGTACTTC	CASSAGAAETQYF
TRBD2	TRBV7-2	NA	TRBJ2-1	TGTGCCAGCAGCCGCGGTGGAGCGGGAGTAGGTGAGCAGTTCTTC	CASSRGGAGVGEQFF
TRBD2	TRBV5-1	NA	TRBJ2-3	TGCGCCAGCAGCTTGGGAGCGGGAGCCTCTACAGATACGCAGTATTTT	CASSLGAGASTDTQYF
TRBD1	TRBV28	once	TRBJ1-4	TGTGCCAGCAGTTCTCGACAGGGGGCGGAAAAACTGTTTTTT	CASSSRQGAEKLFF
NA	TRBV19	few	TRBJ1-2	TGTGCGCCGGGGGGGACGCAAGGCTACACCTTC	CAPGGTQGYTF
TRBD1	TRBV28	once	TRBJ1-1	TGTGCCAGCAGTTTATGGGACAGGGTGAACACTGAAGCTTTCTTT	CASSLWDRVNTEAFF
NA	TRBV27	NA	TRBJ2-1	TGTGCCAGCAGCCCCCGGGCAACCTACAATGAGCAGTTCTTC	CASSPRATYNEQFF
NA	TRBV29-1	NA	TRBJ1-4	TGCAGCGCCGGGACACCCGAAAAACTGTTTTTT	CSAGTPEKLFF
NA	TRBV5-1	NA	TRBJ2-7	TGCGCCAGCAGCCTCCCGGGCGAGCAGTACTTC	CASSLPGEQYF
TRBD2	TRBV27	many	TRBJ2-1	TGTGCCAGCAGTTACGGGACTAGGGGAAATGAGCAGTTCTTC	CASSYGTRGNEQFF
NA	TRBV19	NA	TRBJ2-4	TGTGCCAGTAGTACGACCCCTCCCGGGGCCTCGGGAGCCAAAAACATTCAGTACTTC	CASSTTPPGASGAKNIQYF
TRBD1	TRBV2	once	TRBJ2-7	TGTGCCAGCAAAAAGGACAGGCCCTACGAGCAGTACTTC	CASKKDRPYEQYF
NA	TRBV30	few	TRBJ2-5	TGTGCCTGGACCCTAGGGACGGCGGAGACCCAGTACTTC	CAWTLGTAETQYF
NA	TRBV15	NA	TRBJ1-2	TGTGCCACCAGGGGGCCGATCTATGGCTACACCTTC	CATRGPIYGYTF
NA	TRBV28	NA	TRBJ1-5	TGTGCCAGCAGGTTCGGACAGCCCAATCAGCCCCAGCATTTT	CASRFGQPNQPQHF
NA	TRBV2	NA	TRBJ1-1	TGTGCCAGCAGCGGAAGGGGCCAGGGTTGGACTGAAGCTTTCTTT	CASSGRGQGWTEAFF
TRBD2	TRBV7-9	NA	TRBJ2-3	TGTGCCAGCAGCCCCCGGGGGGCTAGCGGGGGTGGGGGTACGCAGTATTTT	CASSPRGASGGGGTQYF
NA	TRBV5-1	NA	TRBJ2-7	TGCGCCAGCACTTCCAATGAGGTCTCCTACGAGCAGTACTTC	CASTSNEVSYEQYF
NA	TRBV28	NA	TRBJ2-7	TGTGCCAGCAGTTTAAAGGGGTACGAGCAGTACTTC	CASSLKGYEQYF
TRBD1	TRBV5-6	NA	TRBJ1-1	TGTGCCAGCAGCAAGAAGGACAGGGACTTTGGGGCTTTCTTT	CASSKKDRDFGAFF
TRBD1	TRBV18	NA	TRBJ1-5	TGTGCCAGCTCACCAGTGGCAGGGGGCGAGGGTCAGCCCCAGCATTTT	CASSPVAGGEGQPQHF
NA	TRBV2	NA	TRBJ2-5	TGTGCCAGCATGGGGACCTTCCAAGAGACCCAGTACTTC	CASMGTFQETQYF
NA	TRBV7-9	NA	TRBJ1-2	TGTGCCAGCAGCTTAGGGGCAGGCCCTCTCTATGGCTACACCTTC	CASSLGAGPLYGYTF
TRBD2	TRBV4-2	NA	TRBJ2-7	TGTGCCAGCAGCCGCCTGGGGACTAGCGGGGCCGAGCAGTACTTC	CASSRLGTSGAEQYF
NA	TRBV11-2	NA	TRBJ2-1	TGTGCCAGCAGCTCCGCCGGGACAACCAATGAGCAGTTCTTC	CASSSAGTTNEQFF
TRBD1	TRBV27	NA	TRBJ1-2	TGTGCCAGCAGCCCCAGACAGGGCAGCGGCTACACCTTC	CASSPRQGSGYTF
TRBD2	TRBV27	NA	TRBJ2-7	TGTGCCAGCAGCACCCTGCCGGGTAGCGGGGTTCCCTACGAGCAGTACTTC	CASSTLPGSGVPYEQYF
NA	TRBV5-1	NA	TRBJ1-2	TGCGCCAGCAGCTTAGCAGGGGTGGACTATGGCTACACCTTC	CASSLAGVDYGYTF
NA	TRBV5-3	NA	TRBJ1-5	TGTGCCGCCGGGGGCCAGCCCCAGCATTTT	CAAGGQPQHF
NA	TRBV7-3	NA	TRBJ1-1	TGTGCCAGCAGCCCCGGGGTCATCATGAACACTGAAGCTTTCTTT	CASSPGVIMNTEAFF
NA	TRBV10-1	few	TRBJ1-6	TGCGCCCCCTCTAGGGGACCGCTTGCGGGATCACCCCTCCACTTT	CAPSRGPLAGSPLHF
NA	TRBV6-5	NA	TRBJ2-1	TGTGCCAGCAGTTACGAACCCAGGATGGGGAATGAGCAGTTCTTC	CASSYEPRMGNEQFF
NA	TRBV7-9	NA	TRBJ2-7	TGTGCCAGCAGCTTAAACACAGGCGGCGAGCAGTACTTC	CASSLNTGGEQYF
NA	TRBV19	NA	TRBJ1-1	TGTGCCAGTACCCCGGGGAGGGGCGACACCCTGAACACTGAAGCTTTCTTT	CASTPGRGDTLNTEAFF
NA	TRBV5-1	NA	TRBJ2-2	TGCGCCAGCAGCTCCTGGGGAGGCCCCACGAACACCGGGGAGCTGTTTTTT	CASSSWGGPTNTGELFF
NA	TRBV7-9	NA	TRBJ2-1	TGTGCCAGCAGCACCCCAAACAATGAGCAGTTCTTC	CASSTPNNEQFF
TRBD1	TRBV18	few	TRBJ2-4	TGTGCCAGCTCACGCTCGGGACAGCAAAACATTCAGTACTTC	CASSRSGQQNIQYF
NA	TRBV2	once	TRBJ1-1	TGTGCCAGCAGTGAGGGTCCTAAAGCTTTCTTT	CASSEGPKAFF